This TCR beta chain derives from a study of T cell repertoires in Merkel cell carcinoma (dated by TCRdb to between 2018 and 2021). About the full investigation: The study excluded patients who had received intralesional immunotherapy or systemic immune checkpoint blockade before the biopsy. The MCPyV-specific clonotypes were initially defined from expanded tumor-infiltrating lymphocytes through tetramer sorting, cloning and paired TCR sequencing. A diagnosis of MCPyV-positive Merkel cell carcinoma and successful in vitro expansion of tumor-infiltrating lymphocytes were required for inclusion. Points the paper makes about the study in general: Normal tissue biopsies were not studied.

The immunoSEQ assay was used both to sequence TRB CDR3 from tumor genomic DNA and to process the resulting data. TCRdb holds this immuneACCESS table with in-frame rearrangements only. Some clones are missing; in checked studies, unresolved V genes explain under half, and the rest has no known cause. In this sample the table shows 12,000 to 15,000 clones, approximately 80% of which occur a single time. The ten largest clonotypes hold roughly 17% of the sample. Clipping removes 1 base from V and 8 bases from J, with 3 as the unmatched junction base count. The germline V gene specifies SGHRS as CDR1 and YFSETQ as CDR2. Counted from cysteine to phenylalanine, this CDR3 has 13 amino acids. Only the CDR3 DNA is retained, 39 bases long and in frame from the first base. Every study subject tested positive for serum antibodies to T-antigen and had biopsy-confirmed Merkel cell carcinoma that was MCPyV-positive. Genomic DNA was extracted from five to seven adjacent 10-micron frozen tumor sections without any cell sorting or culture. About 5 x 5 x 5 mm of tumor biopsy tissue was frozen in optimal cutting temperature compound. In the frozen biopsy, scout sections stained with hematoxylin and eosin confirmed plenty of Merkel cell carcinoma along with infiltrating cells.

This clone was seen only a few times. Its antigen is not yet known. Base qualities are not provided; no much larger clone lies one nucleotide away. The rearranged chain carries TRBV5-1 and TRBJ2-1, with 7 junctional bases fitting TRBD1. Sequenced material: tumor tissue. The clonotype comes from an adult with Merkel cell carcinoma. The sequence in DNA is TGCGCCAGCAGCTTGACCACAGGGGATGAGCAGTTCTTC. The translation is CASSLTTGDEQFF.